The next 27 T cell receptor beta chains were all read from a single sample in a study of T cells after yellow fever vaccination. TCRdb re-called the 5' RACE reads through MiXCR, storing one row per CDR3 protein. The sample yields a few hundred thousand distinct CDR3 sequences, roughly 19% seen once. This material consisted of PBMCs, taken 15 days after the yellow fever booster vaccination. These receptors all come from a man younger than 45 who received the YFV17D yellow fever vaccine.

The sample holds a few counts of this clonotype. The rearrangement uses TRBV15 and TRBJ2-5, with 9 bases aligning to TRBD1. Germline V CDR1 and CDR2: LNHNV, YYDKDF (reference sequence). The CDR3 loop spans 17 amino acids. With V trimmed by 5 bases and J by 2 bases, 12 bases remained unmatched. The CDR3 coding sequence is TGTGCCACCAGCGGACCCGTTCGGGACAGGGCTCAAGAGACCCAGTACTTC. Residues: CATSGPVRDRAQETQYF.

This clonotype was observed a few times. The genes are TRBV5-1 and TRBJ2-7, with a tentative D call TRBD1 (6 bases). Trimming pared 7 bases from V and 0 bases from J, leaving 35 bases between. This CDR3 region has 21 residues. Germline V gene lookup returns CDR1 SGHRS and CDR2 YFSETQ. CDR3 sequence: CASVNPNLFGTGLLSSYEQYF. The CDR3 coding sequence is TGCGCCAGCGTTAACCCCAATCTTTTCGGAACAGGGCTACTATCCTCCTACGAGCAGTACTTC.

This clonotype was observed a handful of times. CDR3 DNA: TGTGCCAGCAGTGGACTCCAGGGCGGGGAGCTGTTTTTT. Protein sequence: CASSGLQGGELFF. The chain combines TRBV6-1 with TRBJ2-2; D is possibly TRBD1 (5 bases). This CDR3 comprises 13 residues. Deletions cut 4 bases from V and 7 bases from J, with 10 bases between. Germline V lookup: CDR1 MNHNS, CDR2 SASEGT.

The CDR3, as DNA: TGTGCCAGCAGTTCGCTGACGGAAGTACCCTACGAGCAGTACTTC. Translated: CASSSLTEVPYEQYF. The chain combines TRBV27 with TRBJ2-7, with D unclear. The germline CDR1 and CDR2 sequences are MNHEY and SMNVEV (reference sequence). Trimming cost V 4 bases and J 2 bases, with 15 bases left between them. This CDR3 region has 15 residues.

This clonotype was seen only a few times. The rearrangement links TRBV12-3 or TRBV12-4 to TRBJ2-7; no firm D call. Trimming removed 5 bases at V and 2 bases at J, with 7 bases between. The CDR3 covers 12 residues. The CDR3 protein is CASSAQTYEQYF. The CDR3 nucleotides read TGTGCCAGCAGTGCTCAAACCTACGAGCAGTACTTC.

The rearrangement links TRBV9 to TRBJ1-1; D remains unclear. Germline CDR1 reads SGDLS; CDR2 reads YYNGEE. V shed 3 bases and J shed 3 bases, with 12 bases lying between them. The CDR3 contains 14 residues. CDR3 nucleotide sequence: TGTGCCAGCAGCGGCCTTGGGAGGGACACTGAAGCTTTCTTT. Protein product: CASSGLGRDTEAFF.

The chain combines TRBV19 with TRBJ2-1, with D possibly TRBD2 on 5 matching bases. Deletions cut 8 bases from V and 3 bases from J, with 5 bases between. The germline CDR1 and CDR2 sequences are LNHDA and SQIVND (reference sequence). The CDR3 runs to 11 residues. The CDR3 sequence is CASGLYNEQFF. The CDR3 DNA follows: TGTGCCAGTGGACTCTACAATGAGCAGTTCTTC. Full variable domain (outside the CDR3, taken from reference TRBV19 and TRBJ2-1): DGGITQSPKYLFRKEGQNVTLSCEQNLNHDAMYWYRQDPGQGLRLIYYSQIVNDFQKGDIAEGYSVSREKKESFPLTVTSAQKNPTAFYLCASGLYNEQFFGPGTRLTVL.

This clonotype was counted between two and nine times. The rearrangement uses TRBV6-2 or TRBV6-3 and TRBJ1-6, with D hard to call. The CDR3 totals 11 residues. V dropped 5 bases and J dropped 9 bases, with 5 bases sitting between them. CDR1 and CDR2 from the germline V gene are MNHEY and SVGEGT. The CDR3 DNA reads TGTGCCAGCAGTGACGGTTCACCCCTCCACTTT. As protein: CASSDGSPLHF.

In nucleotides, the CDR3 is TGTGCCAGCAGTTCCCGCAGCCCGTACAATGAGCAGTTCTTC. Translation gives CASSSRSPYNEQFF. V gene TRBV12-3 or TRBV12-4 combines with J gene TRBJ2-1; D remains unclear. The CDR3 length is 14 residues. V lost 4 bases and J 4 bases, leaving 11 bases between the germline ends.

This clonotype was seen only a few times. The chain is built from TRBV14 and TRBJ2-3; D is unresolved. Trimming cost V 4 bases and J 10 bases, with 12 bases left between them. The CDR3 sequence is 12 residues long. Germline V CDR1 and CDR2: SGHDN, FVKESK. This CDR3 reads CASSRDTRSQYF. DNA of the CDR3: TGTGCCAGCAGCCGCGACACCAGGTCGCAGTATTTT.

The chain uses TRBV7-9 and TRBJ1-1, with D unresolved. V shed 5 bases and J shed 7 bases, with 11 bases lying between them. The CDR3 sequence is 12 residues long. From germline, CDR1 is SEHNR and CDR2 FQNEAQ (reference sequence). Here the CDR3 reads CASSKQTLEAFF. CDR3 DNA sequence: TGTGCCAGCAGCAAACAGACCCTTGAAGCTTTCTTT. The full variable domain, rest sourced from reference TRBV7-9 and TRBJ1-1, is DTGVSQNPRHKITKRGQNVTFRCDPISEHNRLYWYRQTLGQGPEFLTYFQNEAQLEKSRLLSDRFSAERPKGSFSTLEIQRTEQGDSAMYLCASSKQTLEAFFGQGTRLTVV.

J is TRBJ2-7 and V is TRBV9; TRBD1 or TRBD2 may be the D gene (5 bases each). Trimming shortened V by 0 bases and J by 2 bases, and 18 bases separated the two germline ends. The CDR3 runs to 17 residues. Germline V lookup: CDR1 SGDLS, CDR2 YYNGEE. CDR3 in DNA: TGTGCCAGCAGCGTAGGATTGATAGGTGGGGGAACCTACGAGCAGTACTTC. Amino acids: CASSVGLIGGGTYEQYF.

This clonotype appeared a few times. The chain recombines TRBV29-1 with TRBJ2-7, with 9 bases fitting TRBD2. Germline CDR1 reads SQVTM; CDR2 reads ANQGSEA. The CDR3 runs to 13 residues. V shed 3 bases, J shed 6 bases, and the junction held 6 bases outside the gene matches. The CDR3 spells CSVDTAGGTEQYF. CDR3 coding DNA: TGCAGCGTTGACACCGCGGGAGGGACCGAGCAGTACTTC.

On this clonotype itself: With a much larger clone just one base away, this may be a read error. This sequence joins TRBV7-3 and TRBJ2-6; possibly TRBD1 for D (6 bases). V lost 5 bases and J lost 2, with 7 bases in between. The CDR3 is 14 residues long. The germline CDR1 and CDR2 sequences are SGHTA and FQGTGA. CDR3 DNA sequence: TGTGCCAGCAGCAAGGGGGCTGGGGCCAACGTCCTGACTTTC. This gives the protein CASSKGAGANVLTF.

A few counts support this clonotype. The chain uses TRBV20-1 and TRBJ2-3; 12 bases line up with TRBD2. Germline lookup yields CDR1 DFQATT and CDR2 SNEGSKA (reference sequence). The CDR3 loop spans 16 amino acids. The V and J ends lost 5 bases and 4 bases, in that order; junction bases with no gene match: 10. The CDR3 region has the DNA TGCAGTGCTCCTACGACTAGCGGGAGTATGTCAGATACGCAGTATTTT. Translation: CSAPTTSGSMSDTQYF.

The rearrangement uses TRBV28 and TRBJ2-1; D may be TRBD2 (6 bases). V was cut by 6 bases and J by 6 bases, with 12 bases left in between. This CDR3 has 13 amino acids. CDR1 and CDR2 (germline): MDHEN, SYDVKM. In DNA, the CDR3 is TGTGCCAGCAGCGTCACTAGCATCAATGAGCAGTTCTTC. Amino acids: CASSVTSINEQFF.

This clonotype is a singleton in its sample. The chain has TRBV29-1 and TRBJ1-2; D is ambiguous. The CDR3 has 15 residues. V lost 3 bases and J 3 bases, leaving 17 bases between the germline ends. In germline, CDR1 is SQVTM, CDR2 ANQGSEA. The CDR3 loop reads CSVEAADEVDYGYTF. The CDR3 DNA reads TGCAGCGTTGAGGCGGCGGACGAAGTAGACTATGGCTACACCTTC.

This clonotype was counted only a few times. The CDR3 nucleotides read TGTGCCAGCAGTTTATTGCCCGGGACTAGCTACACCGGGGAGCTGTTTTTT. Protein product: CASSLLPGTSYTGELFF. The V call is TRBV27, the J call TRBJ2-2; 9 bases agree with TRBD2. The CDR3 extends over 17 amino acids. Germline CDR1 is MNHEY and CDR2 is SMNVEV (reference sequence). With V trimmed by 1 base and J by 3 bases, 6 bases remained unmatched.

The chain joins TRBV7-6 to TRBJ2-2; 8 bases agree with TRBD2. The CDR3 loop spans 16 amino acids. From germline, CDR1 is SGHVS and CDR2 FNYEAQ. With 5 bases clipped from V and 0 bases from J, the junction kept 5 bases outside the gene matches. The CDR3 region is CASSPRLASNTGELFF. The CDR3 nucleotides read TGTGCCAGCAGCCCTAGACTAGCGTCGAACACCGGGGAGCTGTTTTTT.

This chain uses TRBV29-1 with TRBJ1-1; 10 bases align to TRBD1. The CDR3 loop spans 12 amino acids. The J segment lost 10 bases and the V segment lost 7 bases, leaving 9 bases of the junction unmatched. Germline V CDR1 and CDR2: SQVTM, ANQGSEA. The CDR3 sequence: CSARTGGLGAFF. Here the CDR3 DNA reads TGCAGCGCAAGGACAGGGGGATTAGGAGCTTTCTTT.

The chain combines TRBV28 with TRBJ2-7, with TRBD2 identical over 8 bases. J gave up 4 bases and V 3 bases, and 32 bases lay outside the gene matches. The CDR3 is 23 residues long. Germline values: CDR1 MDHEN, CDR2 SYDVKM. The CDR3 is CASSFPYVASADLATSDGYEQYF. In DNA, the CDR3 is TGTGCCAGCAGTTTCCCTTATGTGGCGTCAGCAGATCTAGCGACTAGCGACGGGTACGAGCAGTACTTC.

The gene calls are TRBV7-2 and TRBJ2-1; D is possibly TRBD2 (6 bases). V lost 5 bases and J lost 15, with 26 bases in between. Germline CDR1 SGHTA, CDR2 FQGNSA. The CDR3 spans 15 residues. Here the CDR3 reads CASSLDSGELPERFF. CDR3 sequence (DNA): TGTGCCAGCAGCCTAGATAGCGGAGAGTTACCCGAGAGGTTCTTC.

This clonotype was detected a few times. J is TRBJ2-1 and V is TRBV18, with 7 positions matching TRBD1. The CDR3 length is 13 residues. CDR1 is KGHSH, CDR2 LQKENI, per germline. V shed 8 bases and J 12 bases; nucleotides not matched to a gene: 13. CDR3 protein: CASADLRQGTQFF. The CDR3 bases are TGTGCCAGCGCTGACCTCCGACAGGGAACGCAGTTCTTC.

The J gene is TRBJ2-1, the V gene TRBV6-2 or TRBV6-3; possible D gene TRBD2, 5 bases. This CDR3 spans 13 amino acids. The germline V gene has CDR1 MNHEY and CDR2 SVGEGT. Trimming stripped 7 bases from V and 3 bases from J, with 10 bases between. The CDR3 nucleotides read TGTGCCAGCACAAACGACTACTACAATGAGCAGTTCTTC. It is translated as CASTNDYYNEQFF.

In this sample, this clonotype turned up a few times. V gene TRBV6-6 combines with J gene TRBJ2-3; D is unclear. CDR1 MNHNY and CDR2 SVGAGI come from the germline V gene (reference sequence). This CDR3 comprises 12 residues. The V gene lost 4 bases and the J gene lost 11 bases, with 13 bases spanning the gap. CDR3 sequence (DNA): TGTGCCAGCAGTTTGGCGGCGGTGGAGCAGTATTTT. Translating it yields CASSLAAVEQYF.

The gene calls are TRBV11-3 and TRBJ1-5; the D is unclear. Germline V gene sequence: CDR1 SGHNT, CDR2 YENEEA. This CDR3 comprises 16 residues. V lost 4 bases and J lost 1, with 14 bases in between. CDR3 sequence: CASSSDTERSNQPQHF. The CDR3 coding sequence is TGTGCCAGCAGCTCCGACACCGAGAGGAGCAATCAGCCCCAGCATTTT.

This chain connects TRBV15 to TRBJ2-1; tentatively, D is TRBD2 (5 bases). V was clipped by 0 bases and J by 6 bases, with 9 bases between them. This CDR3 region has 14 residues. Per germline, CDR1 LNHNV and CDR2 YYDKDF (reference sequence). DNA for the CDR3: TGTGCCACCAGCAGAGATCTCGGGGTCAATGAGCAGTTCTTC. This gives the protein CATSRDLGVNEQFF.